This is a list of T cell receptor beta chains from one sample in a study of blood T cell repertoires in COVID-19. Method: immunoSEQ multiplex PCR; TCRdb's copy keeps in-frame clones and lacks some. The table lists 250,000 to 300,000 clones, roughly 80% of them singletons, with about 4.5% in the top ten. What was sequenced was peripheral blood. These receptors were obtained from a man aged 55 to 70 who had recovered from COVID-19. The conserved cysteine and the conserved F or W are not part of the CDR3 here. The order of the fields is V gene, J gene, CDR3 protein.

>TRBV7-8|TRBJ2-1
ASRPRRDSLYNEQF
>TRBV6-5|TRBJ2-2
ASSYTPRSTGELF
>TRBV6-5|TRBJ1-2
ASRERGRAGDGYT
>TRBV6-5|TRBJ1-5
ASGQGSDQPQH
>TRBV4-1|TRBJ2-5
ASSQVAAGGPRETQY
>TRBV2|TRBJ2-2
ASKMGTGNTGELF
>TRBV30|TRBJ1-1
AWSVLLGGQGEAF
>TRBV7-6|TRBJ2-6
ASSPGPSGANVLT
>TRBV28|TRBJ1-4
ASEPPRGATNEKLF
>TRBV6-5|TRBJ1-5
ASRRAQNQPQH
>TRBV9|TRBJ2-5
ASSVSGGARETQY
>TRBV5-6|TRBJ2-5
ASSLAGWQGKETQY
>TRBV1|TRBJ1-6
TSSQVEGNSPLH
>TRBV2|TRBJ2-6
ASSEFVSGANVLT
>TRBV30|TRBJ2-1
AWGGAKGHLQNNEQF
>TRBV29-1|TRBJ1-2
SVDTTASYGYT
>TRBV5-1|TRBJ1-4
ASSLAVAGAYNEKLF
>TRBV19|TRBJ2-7
ASSPQAPRDEQY
>TRBV5-4|TRBJ1-1
ASSGPYRGGVTEAF
>TRBV10-3|TRBJ1-2
AIRGQGTNYGYT
>TRBV11-2|TRBJ2-2
ASSLALGRTGATGELF
>TRBV19|TRBJ2-1
ASSVGPGGMDEQF
>TRBV5-1|TRBJ1-5
ASSPSGGYQPQH
>TRBV18|TRBJ2-5
ASSPLGLTGTQY
>TRBV19|TRBJ1-5
ASRQTRVQPQH
>TRBV4-1|TRBJ2-7
ASSQFSGQGSSYEQY
>TRBV11-2|TRBJ2-5
ASSLMGQGAEETQY
>TRBV6-6|TRBJ1-2
ASSAHRDSLHYGYT
>TRBV5-1|TRBJ1-1
ASSLNGRDTEAF
>TRBV5-6|TRBJ1-5
ASSSFVSSNQPQH
>TRBV18|TRBJ2-7
ASSPGQGAREQY
>TRBV2|TRBJ2-3
ASSSLASGGADTQY
>TRBV6-1|TRBJ2-5
ASSEEGGVAQY
>TRBV6-5|TRBJ1-1
ASSRDRGSGTEAF
>TRBV10-3|TRBJ2-3
AISDFVLDSTDTQY
>TRBV5-1|TRBJ1-2
ASSLITQTNYGYT
>TRBV28|TRBJ1-3
ASISAGELGGNTIY
>TRBV5-1|TRBJ2-3
ATSSDGYSTDTQY
>TRBV3-1/TRBV3-2|TRBJ2-3
ASSPRGESTDTQY
>TRBV2|TRBJ1-1
ASRRDFDTEAF
>TRBV6-1|TRBJ1-2
ASSEVSPPRGYT
>TRBV5-6|TRBJ1-3
ASSLRGSGNTIY
>TRBV6-1|TRBJ2-1
ASSERLGGTYNEQF
>TRBV5-1|TRBJ1-2
ASSFEVANYGYT
>TRBV3-1/TRBV3-2|TRBJ1-5
ASSQDRSNQPQH
>TRBV7-3|TRBJ2-3
ASSLGGYTDTQY
>TRBV11-2|TRBJ2-2
ASSLWTGVDTGELF
>TRBV5-1|TRBJ2-3
ASSLTGTQSTDTQY